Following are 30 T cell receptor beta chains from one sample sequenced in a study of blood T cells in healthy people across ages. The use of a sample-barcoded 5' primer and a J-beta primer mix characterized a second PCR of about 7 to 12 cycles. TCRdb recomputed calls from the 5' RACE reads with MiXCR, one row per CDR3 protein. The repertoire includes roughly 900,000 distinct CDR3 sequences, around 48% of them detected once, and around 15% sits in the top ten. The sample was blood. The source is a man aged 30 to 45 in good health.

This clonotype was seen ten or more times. Here the CDR3 DNA reads TGCAGCGTTGACTTGGGACTTAGCCAAGAGACCCAGTACTTC. This codes for CSVDLGLSQETQYF. V gene TRBV29-1 combines with J gene TRBJ2-5; perhaps TRBD2 as D (6 bases). The V gene lost 3 bases and the J gene lost 1 base, with 12 bases spanning the gap. The CDR3 runs 14 residues. Looked up from germline, CDR1 is SQVTM and CDR2 is ANQGSEA.

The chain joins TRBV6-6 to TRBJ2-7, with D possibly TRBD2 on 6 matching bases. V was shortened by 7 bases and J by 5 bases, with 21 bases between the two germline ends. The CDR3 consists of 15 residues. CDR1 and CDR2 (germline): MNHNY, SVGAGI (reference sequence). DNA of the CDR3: TGTGCCAGCACTTTCACCGGGACTCAAGTCCACGAGCAGTACTTC. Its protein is CASTFTGTQVHEQYF.

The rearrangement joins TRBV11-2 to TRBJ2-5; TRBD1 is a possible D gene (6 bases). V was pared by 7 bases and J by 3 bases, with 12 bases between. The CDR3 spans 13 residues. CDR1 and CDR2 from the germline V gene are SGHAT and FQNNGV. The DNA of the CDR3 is TGTGCCAGCACCCTCGGGACAAAAGAGACCCAGTACTTC. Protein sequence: CASTLGTKETQYF.

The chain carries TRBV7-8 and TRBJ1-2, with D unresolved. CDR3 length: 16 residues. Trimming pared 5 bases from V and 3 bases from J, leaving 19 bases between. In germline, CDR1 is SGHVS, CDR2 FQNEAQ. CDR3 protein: CASSPPVGNGDYGYTF. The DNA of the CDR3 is TGTGCCAGCAGCCCCCCGGTAGGGAACGGGGACTATGGCTACACCTTC.

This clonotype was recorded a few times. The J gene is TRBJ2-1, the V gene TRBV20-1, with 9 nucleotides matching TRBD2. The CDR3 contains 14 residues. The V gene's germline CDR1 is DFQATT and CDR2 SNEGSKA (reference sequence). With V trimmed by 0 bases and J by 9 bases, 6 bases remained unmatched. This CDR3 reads CSARDQASGAEQFF. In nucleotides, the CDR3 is TGCAGTGCTAGAGATCAGGCTAGCGGGGCTGAGCAGTTCTTC.

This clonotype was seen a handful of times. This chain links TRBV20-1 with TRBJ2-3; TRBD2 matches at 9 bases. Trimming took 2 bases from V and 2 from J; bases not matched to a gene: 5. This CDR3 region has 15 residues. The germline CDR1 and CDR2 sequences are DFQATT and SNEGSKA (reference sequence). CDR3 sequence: CSARNSGGTTDTQYF. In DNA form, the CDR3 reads TGCAGTGCTAGAAACAGCGGGGGGACCACAGATACGCAGTATTTT.

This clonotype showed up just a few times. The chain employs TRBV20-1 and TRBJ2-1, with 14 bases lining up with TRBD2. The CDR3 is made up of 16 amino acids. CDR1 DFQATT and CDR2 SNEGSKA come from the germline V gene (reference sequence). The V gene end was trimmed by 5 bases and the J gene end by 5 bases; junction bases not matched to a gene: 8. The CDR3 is CSAAGLAGGYDNEQFF. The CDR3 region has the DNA TGCAGTGCTGCCGGACTAGCGGGGGGCTACGACAATGAGCAGTTCTTC.

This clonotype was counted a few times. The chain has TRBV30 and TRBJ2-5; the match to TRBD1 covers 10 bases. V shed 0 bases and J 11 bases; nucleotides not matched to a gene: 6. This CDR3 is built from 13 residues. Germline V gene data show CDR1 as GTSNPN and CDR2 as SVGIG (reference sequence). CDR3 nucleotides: TGTGCCTGGAGTGTACAAGGGACAGGGGTTCAGTACTTC. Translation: CAWSVQGTGVQYF.

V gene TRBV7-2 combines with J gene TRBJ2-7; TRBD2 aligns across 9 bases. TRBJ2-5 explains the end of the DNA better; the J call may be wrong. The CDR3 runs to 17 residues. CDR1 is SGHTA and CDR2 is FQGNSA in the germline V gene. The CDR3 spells CASSLVSTSGLGQTQYF. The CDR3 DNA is TGTGCCAGCAGCTTAGTTAGCACTAGCGGGTTAGGGCAGACCCAGTACTTC.

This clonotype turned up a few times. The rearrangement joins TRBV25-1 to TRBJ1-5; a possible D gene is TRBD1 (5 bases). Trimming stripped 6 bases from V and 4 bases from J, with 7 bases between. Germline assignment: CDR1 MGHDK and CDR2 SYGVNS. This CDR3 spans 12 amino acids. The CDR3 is CASRGGNQPQHF. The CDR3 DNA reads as TGTGCCAGCAGGGGGGGGAATCAGCCCCAGCATTTT.

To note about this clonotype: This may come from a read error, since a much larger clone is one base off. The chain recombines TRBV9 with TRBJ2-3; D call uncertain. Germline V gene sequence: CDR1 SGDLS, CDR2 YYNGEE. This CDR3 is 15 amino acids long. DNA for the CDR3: TGTGCCTGCAGCCCCTCCCCCCTGGACACAGATACGCAGTATTTT. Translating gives CACSPSPLDTDTQYF.

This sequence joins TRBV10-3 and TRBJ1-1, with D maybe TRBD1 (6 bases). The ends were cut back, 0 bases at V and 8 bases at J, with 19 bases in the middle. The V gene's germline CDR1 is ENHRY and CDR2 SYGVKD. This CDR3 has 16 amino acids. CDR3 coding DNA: TGTGCCATCAGTGAGTCGATCGTGACAGGACGTCCGGAAGCTTTCTTT. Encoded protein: CAISESIVTGRPEAFF.

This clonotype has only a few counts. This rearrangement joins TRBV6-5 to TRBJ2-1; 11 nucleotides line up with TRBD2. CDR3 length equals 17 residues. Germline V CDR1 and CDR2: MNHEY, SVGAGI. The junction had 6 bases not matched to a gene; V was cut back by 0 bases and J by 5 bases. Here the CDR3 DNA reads TGTGCCAGCAGTTACTCACTTAGCGGGGGGGCCGACAATGAGCAGTTCTTC. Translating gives CASSYSLSGGADNEQFF.

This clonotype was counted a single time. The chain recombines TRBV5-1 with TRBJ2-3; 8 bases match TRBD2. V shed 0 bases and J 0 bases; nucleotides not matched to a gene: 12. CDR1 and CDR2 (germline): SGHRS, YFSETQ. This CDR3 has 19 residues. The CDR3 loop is CASSLAGLLADYSTDTQYF. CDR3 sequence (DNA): TGCGCCAGCAGCTTGGCCGGTTTACTAGCGGACTATAGCACAGATACGCAGTATTTT.

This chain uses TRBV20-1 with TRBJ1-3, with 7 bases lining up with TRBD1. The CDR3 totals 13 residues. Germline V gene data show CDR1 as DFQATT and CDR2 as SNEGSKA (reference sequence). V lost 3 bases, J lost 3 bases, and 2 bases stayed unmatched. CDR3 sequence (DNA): TGCAGTGCTAGCAGGGACAGTGGAAACACCATATATTTT. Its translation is CSASRDSGNTIYF.

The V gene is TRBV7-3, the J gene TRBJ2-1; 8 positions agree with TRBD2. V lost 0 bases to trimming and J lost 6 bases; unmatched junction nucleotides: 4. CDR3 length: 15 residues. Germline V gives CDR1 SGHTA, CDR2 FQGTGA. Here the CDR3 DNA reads TGTGCCAGCAGCTTAACGGGCGGGGGGCGCAATGAGCAGTTCTTC. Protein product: CASSLTGGGRNEQFF.

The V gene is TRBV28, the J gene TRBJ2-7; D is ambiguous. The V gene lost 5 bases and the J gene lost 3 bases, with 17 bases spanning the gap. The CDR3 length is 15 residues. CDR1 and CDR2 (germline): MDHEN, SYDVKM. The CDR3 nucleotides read TGTGCCAGCAGTCTATACACCCCGACCTTCTACGAGCAGTACTTC. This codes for CASSLYTPTFYEQYF.

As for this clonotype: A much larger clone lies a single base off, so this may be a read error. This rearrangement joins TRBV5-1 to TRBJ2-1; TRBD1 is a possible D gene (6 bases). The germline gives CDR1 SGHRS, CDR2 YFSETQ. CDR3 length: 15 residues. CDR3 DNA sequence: TGCGCCGGCAGTTCGACTGGGACACTGTACAATGAGCAGTTCTTC. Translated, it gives CAGSSTGTLYNEQFF.

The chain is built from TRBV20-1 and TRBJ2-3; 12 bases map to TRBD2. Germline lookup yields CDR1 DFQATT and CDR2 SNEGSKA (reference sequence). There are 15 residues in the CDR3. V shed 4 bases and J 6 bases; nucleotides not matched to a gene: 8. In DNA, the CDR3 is TGCAGTGCTACTCACAGCACTAGCGGGGGGGATACGCAGTATTTT. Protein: CSATHSTSGGDTQYF.

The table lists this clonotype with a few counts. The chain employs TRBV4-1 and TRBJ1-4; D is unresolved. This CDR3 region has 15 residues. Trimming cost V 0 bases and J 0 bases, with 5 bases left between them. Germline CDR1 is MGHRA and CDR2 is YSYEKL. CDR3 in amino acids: CASSQDGPTNEKLFF. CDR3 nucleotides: TGCGCCAGCAGCCAAGACGGTCCAACTAATGAAAAACTGTTTTTT.

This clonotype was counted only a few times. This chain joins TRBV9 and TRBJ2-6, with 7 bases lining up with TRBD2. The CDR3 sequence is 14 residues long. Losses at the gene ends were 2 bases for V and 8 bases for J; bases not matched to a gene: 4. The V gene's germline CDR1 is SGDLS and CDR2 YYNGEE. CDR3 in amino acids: CASSVQGGSNVLTF. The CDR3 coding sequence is TGTGCCAGCAGCGTCCAGGGAGGGTCCAACGTCCTGACTTTC.

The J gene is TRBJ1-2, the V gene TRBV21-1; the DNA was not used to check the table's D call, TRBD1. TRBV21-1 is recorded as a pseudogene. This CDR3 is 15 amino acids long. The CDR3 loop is CASSKGGEGIGGYTF. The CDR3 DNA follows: TGTGCCAGCAGCAAAGGCGGAGAAGGGATAGGGGGCTACACCTTC.

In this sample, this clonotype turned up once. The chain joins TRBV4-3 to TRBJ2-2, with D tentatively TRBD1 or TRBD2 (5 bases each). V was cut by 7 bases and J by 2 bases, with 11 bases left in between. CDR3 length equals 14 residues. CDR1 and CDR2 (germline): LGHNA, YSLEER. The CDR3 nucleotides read TGCGCCAGCAAAAGAGGGGTTAACACCGGGGAGCTGTTTTTT. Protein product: CASKRGVNTGELFF.

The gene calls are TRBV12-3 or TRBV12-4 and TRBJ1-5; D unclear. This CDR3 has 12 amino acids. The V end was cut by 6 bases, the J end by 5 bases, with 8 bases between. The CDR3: CASRPGDQPQHF. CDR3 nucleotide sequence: TGTGCCAGCAGGCCGGGTGATCAGCCCCAGCATTTT.

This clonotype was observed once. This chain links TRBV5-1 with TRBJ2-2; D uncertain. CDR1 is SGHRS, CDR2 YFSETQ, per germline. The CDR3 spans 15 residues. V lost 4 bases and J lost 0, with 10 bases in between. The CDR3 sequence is CASSAPSPNTGELFF. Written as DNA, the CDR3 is TGCGCCAGCAGCGCCCCAAGTCCGAACACCGGGGAGCTGTTTTTT.

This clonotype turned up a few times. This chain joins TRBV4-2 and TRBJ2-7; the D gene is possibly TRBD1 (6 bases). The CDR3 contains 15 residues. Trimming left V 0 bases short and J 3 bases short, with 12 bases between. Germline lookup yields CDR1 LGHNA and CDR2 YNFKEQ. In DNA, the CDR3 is TGTGCCAGCAGCCAAGATCCAACAGGGAGCTACGAGCAGTACTTC. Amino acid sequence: CASSQDPTGSYEQYF.

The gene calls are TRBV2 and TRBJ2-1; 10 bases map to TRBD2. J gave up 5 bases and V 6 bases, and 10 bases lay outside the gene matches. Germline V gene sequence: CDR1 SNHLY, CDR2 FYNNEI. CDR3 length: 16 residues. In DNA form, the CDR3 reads TGTGCCAGCAGGGACTTCCTAGCGGGGGATGACAATGAGCAGTTCTTC. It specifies CASRDFLAGDDNEQFF.

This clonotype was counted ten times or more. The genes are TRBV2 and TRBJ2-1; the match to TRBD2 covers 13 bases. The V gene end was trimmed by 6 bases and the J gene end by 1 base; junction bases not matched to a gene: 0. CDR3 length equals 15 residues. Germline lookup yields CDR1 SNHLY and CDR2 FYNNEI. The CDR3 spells CASRGLAGSYNEQFF. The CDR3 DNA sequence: TGTGCCAGCAGGGGACTAGCGGGGTCCTACAATGAGCAGTTCTTC.

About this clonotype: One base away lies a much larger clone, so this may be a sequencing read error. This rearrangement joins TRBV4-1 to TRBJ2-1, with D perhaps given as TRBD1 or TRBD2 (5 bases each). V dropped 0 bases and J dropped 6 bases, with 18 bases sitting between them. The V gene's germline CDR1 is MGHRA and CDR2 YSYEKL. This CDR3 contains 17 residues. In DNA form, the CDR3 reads TGCGCCAGCAGCCAAGATCCCCTCGTGGGGGTTCCCAATGAGCAGTTCTTC. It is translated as CASSQDPLVGVPNEQFF.

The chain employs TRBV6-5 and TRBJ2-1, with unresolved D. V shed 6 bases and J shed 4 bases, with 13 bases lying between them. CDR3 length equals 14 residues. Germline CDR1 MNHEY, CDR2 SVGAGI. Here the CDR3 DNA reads TGTGCCAGCAGCCCGGATACAGATTACAATGAGCAGTTCTTC. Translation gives CASSPDTDYNEQFF.